This record covers a single T cell receptor beta chain. Germline values: CDR1 SGHDN, CDR2 FVKESK. The germline V and J ends were trimmed by 3 bases and 4 bases, with 16 bases remaining between them. CDR3 length: 16 amino acids. The authors' processing: Nucleated cell number was recorded as an estimate derived from reference gene primer amplification. Sequencing used immunoSEQ multiplex PCR; TCRdb keeps in-frame clones, though not all of them. V and J calls and clone size are given by that table; D and trimming were obtained from the DNA. The data contain some 90,000 clones, about 88% of them singletons. These data originate in a study of blood T cell repertoires in COVID-19. Study context: Donors in the United States, Italy and Spain gave samples during acute or convalescent COVID-19.

The sequenced material came from peripheral blood. V usage is TRBV14 and J usage is TRBJ2-1, with TRBD1 as a possible D gene (6 bases). This sequence originates from a man aged 45-65 years with acute or convalescent COVID-19. CDR3 coding DNA: TGTGCCAGCAGCCAGACGCTGGGGGCAGGTTACAATGAGCAGTTCTTC. Translation gives CASSQTLGAGYNEQFF.